This T cell receptor beta chain was captured by sequencing in a study of T cells expressing NK-cell markers. TCRdb re-called the 5' RACE reads and shows each CDR3 protein once, DNA omitted. The sample's table shows some 460,000 distinct CDR3 sequences. Germline lookup yields CDR1 MNHNY and CDR2 SVGAGI (reference sequence). The CDR3 is 16 amino acids. The V and J genes are TRBV6-6 and TRBJ1-4. The clonotype was recovered from a woman aged 45-65 years in good health. The sequenced sample was blood T cells: a sorted CD56 or NKG2C T cell subset, CD4+ or CD8+ T cells, or bulk PBMC T cells (not recorded which). The CDR3 is CASRYRVTATNEKLFF.